In this sample, the clone carrying this TCR beta chain turned up a few times. The antigen is unknown. The CDR3 length is 16 residues. From germline, CDR1 is SGHDN and CDR2 FVKESK. V shed 1 base and J shed 2 bases, with 14 bases lying between them. As part of library construction, unique molecular identifiers were attached to individual cDNA molecules. TCRdb independently ran MiXCR on the 5' RACE reads; one entry per CDR3 protein. The sample lists roughly 27,000 distinct CDR3 sequences, more than 4.5% occurring once. The entry originates in a study of early T cells in non-severe SARS-CoV-2 infection. Overall study: The sequenced material was bulk RNA from unsorted whole blood, and its chains were unpaired. Study-wide results and limits: A preference for anti-spike CD8 responses marked VDJdb matching, which missed private and CD4 specificities.

V and J are TRBV14 and TRBJ2-5, with a possible D match to TRBD1 (5 bases). The clonotype was recovered from an adult who was a healthcare worker with PCR-confirmed SARS-CoV-2 infection or an uninfected control (not recorded which). Sequencing input: whole blood. In DNA form, the CDR3 reads TGTGCCAGCAGCCAAGCAGTATGGCAGGGACAAGAGACCCAGTACTTC. This encodes CASSQAVWQGQETQYF.